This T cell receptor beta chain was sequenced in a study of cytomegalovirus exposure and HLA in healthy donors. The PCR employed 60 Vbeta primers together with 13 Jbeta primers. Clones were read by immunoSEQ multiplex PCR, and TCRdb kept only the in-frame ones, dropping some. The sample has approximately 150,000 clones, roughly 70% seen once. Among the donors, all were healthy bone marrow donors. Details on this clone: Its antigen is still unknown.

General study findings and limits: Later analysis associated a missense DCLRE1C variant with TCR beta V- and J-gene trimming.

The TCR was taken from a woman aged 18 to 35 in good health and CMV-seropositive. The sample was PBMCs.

The CDR3 DNA sequence: TGTGCCAGCAGTGAGACAGGGGGCTTGACTGAAGCTTTCTTT. The encoded protein is CASSETGGLTEAFF. The rearrangement joins TRBV2 to TRBJ1-1; 10 nucleotides agree with TRBD1. The V gene's germline CDR1 is SNHLY and CDR2 FYNNEI. The CDR3 covers 14 residues. V lost 3 bases and J lost 5; bases outside the gene matches: 3.